A single sample gave rise to the 5 T cell receptor beta chains below, sequenced in a study of cytomegalovirus exposure and HLA in healthy donors. PCR involved 60 Vbeta and 13 Jbeta primers. Generated by immunoSEQ multiplex PCR, the TCRdb table keeps only in-frame clones and is missing some. The data hold 90,000 to 150,000 clones, with around three quarters observed a single time. The sequenced sample was PBMCs. The receptors were gathered from a man aged 40-49 years in good health and CMV-seropositive.

This chain connects TRBV21-1 to TRBJ2-7; the D segment call TRBD2 is taken from the table without a DNA check. TRBV21-1 is assigned pseudogene status. The length of the CDR3 is 17 residues. The CDR3 sequence is CASSKDKRGGAPYEQYF. The CDR3 DNA is TGTGCCAGCAGCAAAGATAAGCGGGGGGGCGCCCCATACGAGCAGTACTTC.

This clone was counted a few times. CDR3 region: CASSTSTVYEQYF. The CDR3 region has the DNA TGTGCCAGCTCAACATCGACAGTCTACGAGCAGTACTTC. The V and J genes are TRBV18 and TRBJ2-7, with D perhaps matching TRBD1 (5 bases). In germline, CDR1 is KGHSH, CDR2 LQKENI. The V gene lost 5 bases and the J gene lost 3 bases, with 11 bases spanning the gap. CDR3 length: 13 amino acids.

This clone showed up just a few times. This chain joins TRBV7-2 and TRBJ1-4; 7 bases fit TRBD1. The length of the CDR3 is 17 residues. The ends lost 5 bases at V and 5 bases at J; junction bases unmatched: 14. The V gene's germline CDR1 is SGHTA and CDR2 FQGNSA. CDR3 amino acids: CASSLHLRQGRNEKLFF. In DNA, the CDR3 is TGTGCCAGCAGCCTGCACCTGCGACAGGGAAGAAATGAAAAACTGTTTTTT.

Comment on this clone: The sample holds other DNA sequences that translate to the same CDR3. The chain employs TRBV7-8 and TRBJ2-5, with TRBD1 identical over 9 bases. CDR1 and CDR2 from the germline V gene are SGHVS and FQNEAQ. V shed 1 base and J 2 bases; nucleotides not matched to a gene: 8. CDR3 length equals 17 residues. The CDR3 nucleotides are TGTGCCAGCAGCTTAGGCCGCGGGACAGGGCATCAAGAGACCCAGTACTTC. Protein: CASSLGRGTGHQETQYF.

This chain links TRBV6-1 with TRBJ1-2, with a tentative D call TRBD1 (6 bases). Looked up from germline, CDR1 is MNHNS and CDR2 is SASEGT. The CDR3 sequence is 14 residues long. V was clipped by 5 bases and J by 5 bases, with 15 bases between them. Here the CDR3 reads CASSKTTGLYGYTF. For the CDR3, the DNA is TGTGCCAGCAGTAAGACTACAGGGTTGTATGGCTACACCTTC.